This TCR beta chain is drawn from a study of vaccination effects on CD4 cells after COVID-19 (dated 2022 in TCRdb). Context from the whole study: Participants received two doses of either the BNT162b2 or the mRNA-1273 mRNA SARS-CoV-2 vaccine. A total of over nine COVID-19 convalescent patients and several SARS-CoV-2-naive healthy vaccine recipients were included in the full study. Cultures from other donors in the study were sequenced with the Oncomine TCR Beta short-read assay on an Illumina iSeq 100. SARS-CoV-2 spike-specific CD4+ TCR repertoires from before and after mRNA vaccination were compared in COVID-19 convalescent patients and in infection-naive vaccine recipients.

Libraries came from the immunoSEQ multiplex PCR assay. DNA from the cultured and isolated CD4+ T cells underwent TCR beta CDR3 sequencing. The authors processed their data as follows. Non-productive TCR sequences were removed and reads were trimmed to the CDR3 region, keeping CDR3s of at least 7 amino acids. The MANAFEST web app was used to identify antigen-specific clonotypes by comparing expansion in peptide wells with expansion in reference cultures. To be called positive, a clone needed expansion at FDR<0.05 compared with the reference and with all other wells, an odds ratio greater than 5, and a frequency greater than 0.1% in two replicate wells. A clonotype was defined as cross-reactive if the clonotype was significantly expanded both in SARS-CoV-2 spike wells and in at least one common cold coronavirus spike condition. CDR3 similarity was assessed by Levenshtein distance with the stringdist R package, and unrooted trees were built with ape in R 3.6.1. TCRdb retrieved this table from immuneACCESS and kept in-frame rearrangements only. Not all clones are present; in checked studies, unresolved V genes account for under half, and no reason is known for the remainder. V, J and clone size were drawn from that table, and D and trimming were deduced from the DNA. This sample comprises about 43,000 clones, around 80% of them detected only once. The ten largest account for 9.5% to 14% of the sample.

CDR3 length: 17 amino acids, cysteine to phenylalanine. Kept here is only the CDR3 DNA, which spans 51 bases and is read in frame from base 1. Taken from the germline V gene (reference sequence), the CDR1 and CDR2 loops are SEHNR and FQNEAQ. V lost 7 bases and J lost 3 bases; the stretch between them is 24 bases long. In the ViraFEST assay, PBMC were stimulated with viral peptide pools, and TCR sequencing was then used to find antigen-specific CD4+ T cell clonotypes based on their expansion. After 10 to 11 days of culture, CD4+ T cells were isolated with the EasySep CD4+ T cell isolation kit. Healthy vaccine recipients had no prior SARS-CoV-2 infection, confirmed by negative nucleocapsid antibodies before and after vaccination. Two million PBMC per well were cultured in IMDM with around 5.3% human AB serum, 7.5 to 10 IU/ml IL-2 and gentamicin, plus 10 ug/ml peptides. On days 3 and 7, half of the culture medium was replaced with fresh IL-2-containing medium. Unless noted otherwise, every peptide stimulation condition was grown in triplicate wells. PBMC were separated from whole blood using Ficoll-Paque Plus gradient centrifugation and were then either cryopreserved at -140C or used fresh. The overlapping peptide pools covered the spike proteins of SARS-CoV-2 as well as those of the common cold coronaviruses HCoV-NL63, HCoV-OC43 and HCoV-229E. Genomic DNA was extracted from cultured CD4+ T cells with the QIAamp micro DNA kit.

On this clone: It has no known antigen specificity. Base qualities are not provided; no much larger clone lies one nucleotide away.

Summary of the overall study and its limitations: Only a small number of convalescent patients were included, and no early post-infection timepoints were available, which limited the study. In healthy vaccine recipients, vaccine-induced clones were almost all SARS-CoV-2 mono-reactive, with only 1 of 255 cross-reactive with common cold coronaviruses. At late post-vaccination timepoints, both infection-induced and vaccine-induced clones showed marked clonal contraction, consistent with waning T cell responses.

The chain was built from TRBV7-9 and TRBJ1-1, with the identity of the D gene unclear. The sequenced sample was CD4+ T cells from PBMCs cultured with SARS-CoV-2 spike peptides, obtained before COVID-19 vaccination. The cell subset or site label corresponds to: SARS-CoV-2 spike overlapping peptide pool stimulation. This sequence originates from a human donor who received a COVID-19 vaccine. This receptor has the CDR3 CASTESRGPVGHTEAFF. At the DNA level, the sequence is TGTGCCAGCACCGAGTCCCGGGGTCCGGTAGGGCACACTGAAGCTTTCTTT. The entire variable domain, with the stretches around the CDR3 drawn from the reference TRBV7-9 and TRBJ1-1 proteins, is DTGVSQNPRHKITKRGQNVTFRCDPISEHNRLYWYRQTLGQGPEFLTYFQNEAQLEKSRLLSDRFSAERPKGSFSTLEIQRTEQGDSAMYLCASTESRGPVGHTEAFFGQGTRLTVV.